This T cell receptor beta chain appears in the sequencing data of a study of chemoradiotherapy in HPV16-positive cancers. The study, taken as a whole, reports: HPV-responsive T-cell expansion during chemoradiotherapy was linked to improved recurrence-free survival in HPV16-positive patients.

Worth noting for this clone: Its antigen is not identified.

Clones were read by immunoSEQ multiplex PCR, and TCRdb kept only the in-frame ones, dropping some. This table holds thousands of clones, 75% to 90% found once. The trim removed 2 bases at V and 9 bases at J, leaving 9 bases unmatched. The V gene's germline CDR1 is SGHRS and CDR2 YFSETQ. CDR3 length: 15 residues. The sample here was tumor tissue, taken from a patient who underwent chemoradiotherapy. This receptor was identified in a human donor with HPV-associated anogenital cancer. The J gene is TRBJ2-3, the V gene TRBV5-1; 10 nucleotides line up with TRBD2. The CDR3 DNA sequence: TGCGCCAGCAGCTTCGCTAGCGGGAGTTCGGGGACGCAGTATTTT. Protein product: CASSFASGSSGTQYF.